The entry below gives a single TCR beta chain sequence along with its context. CDR3 length equals 14 residues. Deletions cut 0 bases from V and 2 bases from J, with 7 bases between. Looked up from germline, CDR1 is GTSNPN and CDR2 is SVGIG (reference sequence). Per the original methods: It was from reference gene primer amplification that nucleated cell counts were estimated. Sequenced by immunoSEQ multiplex PCR; TCRdb stores in-frame clones only, minus some. The DNA was the basis for D and trimming; V, J and clone size are from that table. The sample includes roughly 40,000 clones, roughly 88% seen only once; the top ten take 1% to 1.5%. The sample comes from a study of blood T cell repertoires in COVID-19. Study summary: Samples representing acute and convalescent COVID-19 were sourced from the United States, Italy and Spain.

The TCR was taken from a woman between 40 and 55 years old with acute or convalescent COVID-19. The rearrangement joins TRBV30 to TRBJ1-4; D ambiguous. Sequencing was done on a sample of peripheral blood. CDR3 sequence: CAWSVGETNEKLFF. CDR3 in DNA: TGTGCCTGGAGTGTGGGCGAGACTAATGAAAAACTGTTTTTT.